The entry below gives a single TCR beta chain sequence along with its context. What it recognizes is unknown. The CDR3 extends 3 residues past the end of the read, so its final part is completed from the germline J gene. This specimen belongs to a study of T cells in women clearing cervical HPV infection. All donors had a single incident cervical HPV16 infection, not prevalent. immunoSEQ multiplex PCR used an average of 1200 ng genomic DNA. Method: immunoSEQ multiplex PCR; TCRdb's copy keeps in-frame clones and lacks some. The sample's table shows some 15,000 clones. Study results and caveats: T-cell numbers per sample were unknown and may explain richness differences.

The CDR3 covers 16 residues. V lost 2 bases and J lost 4; bases outside the gene matches: 5. The germline gives CDR1 SGHVS, CDR2 FNYEAQ. The material sequenced was blood buffy coat. This chain links TRBV7-6 with TRBJ2-1; 10 bases are a match to TRBD1. The sequence derives from a woman between 18 and 69 years old with a cervical HPV16 infection that either progressed to CIN3+ or cleared (not recorded which). Here the CDR3 reads CASSLSTGGAYNEQFF. Incomplete CDR3 DNA: TGTGCCAGCAGCTTATCGACAGGGGGCGCTTACAATGAG.